This is a list of T cell receptor beta chains from one sample in a study of sequential checkpoint blockade in melanoma. Sequenced by immunoSEQ multiplex PCR; TCRdb stores in-frame clones only, minus some. The sample lists 6,500 to 10,000 clones, roughly 60% occurring once. The starting material was CD8+ T cells sorted from blood (inferred from file names), obtained from a patient given nivolumab and ipilimumab in sequence. The receptor set was obtained from a human patient with melanoma. Some clones in this sample may be carry-over from other donors' samples. CDR3s include the opening cysteine and the closing phenylalanine or tryptophan. The order of the fields is J gene, clone size, D gene, V gene, CDR3 protein, CDR3 DNA. D genes are given only for firm matches. Clone size is given for some rows only: seen once, a few or many times, or a class if the clone is expanded.

j_gene: TRBJ1-1; abundance: -; d_gene: TRBD1; v_gene: TRBV6-6; CDR3aa: CASRWTGNTEAFF; CDR3nt: TGTGCCAGCAGGTGGACAGGGAACACTGAAGCTTTCTTT
j_gene: TRBJ2-7; abundance: -; d_gene: TRBD2; v_gene: TRBV11-2; CDR3aa: CASSLAYRTSGSYEQYF; CDR3nt: TGTGCCAGCAGCTTAGCTTACAGGACTAGCGGCTCCTACGAGCAGTACTTC
j_gene: TRBJ1-1; abundance: few; d_gene: -; v_gene: TRBV7-9; CDR3aa: CASSLTPEREAFF; CDR3nt: TGTGCCAGCAGCTTAACGCCTGAGCGGGAAGCTTTCTTT
j_gene: TRBJ2-7; abundance: -; d_gene: -; v_gene: TRBV11-2; CDR3aa: CASSLQVGGAHEQYF; CDR3nt: TGTGCCAGCAGCTTACAGGTTGGCGGGGCCCACGAGCAGTACTTC
j_gene: TRBJ1-4; abundance: -; d_gene: -; v_gene: TRBV9; CDR3aa: CASSVGATANEKLFF; CDR3nt: TGTGCCAGCAGCGTGGGGGCTACAGCTAATGAAAAACTGTTTTTT
j_gene: TRBJ1-5; abundance: -; d_gene: -; v_gene: TRBV6-1; CDR3aa: CASSAKTVPNQPQHF; CDR3nt: TGTGCCAGCAGTGCCAAGACAGTACCCAATCAGCCCCAGCATTTT
j_gene: TRBJ2-7; abundance: -; d_gene: -; v_gene: TRBV6-6; CDR3aa: CASSYSIRSPYEQYF; CDR3nt: TGTGCCAGCAGTTACTCAATTAGAAGTCCCTACGAGCAGTACTTC
j_gene: TRBJ2-7; abundance: few; d_gene: -; v_gene: TRBV27; CDR3aa: CASSLRSSSYEQYF; CDR3nt: TGTGCCAGCAGTTTACGGTCGAGCTCCTACGAGCAGTACTTC
j_gene: TRBJ2-7; abundance: -; d_gene: TRBD1; v_gene: TRBV2; CDR3aa: CASSDRGLYEQYF; CDR3nt: TGTGCCAGCAGCGACAGGGGGCTCTACGAGCAGTACTTC
j_gene: TRBJ2-7; abundance: -; d_gene: TRBD1; v_gene: TRBV9; CDR3aa: CASSPPGQGARQYF; CDR3nt: TGTGCCAGCAGCCCCCCGGGACAGGGGGCGAGGCAGTACTTC
j_gene: TRBJ1-1; abundance: -; d_gene: -; v_gene: TRBV4-1; CDR3aa: CASSQDRGGTEAFF; CDR3nt: TGCGCCAGCAGCCAAGATCGGGGGGGCACTGAAGCTTTCTTT
j_gene: TRBJ1-1; abundance: -; d_gene: TRBD1; v_gene: TRBV7-9; CDR3aa: CASSTRQGTEAFF; CDR3nt: TGTGCCAGCAGCACCCGACAGGGAACTGAAGCTTTCTTT
j_gene: TRBJ2-7; abundance: once; d_gene: -; v_gene: TRBV29-1; CDR3aa: CSALTTGSSYEQYF; CDR3nt: TGCAGCGCTCTAACCACCGGGTCCTCCTACGAGCAGTACTTC
j_gene: TRBJ2-7; abundance: -; d_gene: -; v_gene: TRBV7-7; CDR3aa: CASSLASRQHSYEQYF; CDR3nt: TGTGCTAGCAGCTTAGCCTCCCGACAGCACTCCTACGAGCAGTACTTC
j_gene: TRBJ1-5; abundance: few; d_gene: -; v_gene: TRBV7-9; CDR3aa: CASSPPGFNQPQHF; CDR3nt: TGTGCCAGCAGCCCGCCGGGATTCAATCAGCCCCAGCATTTT
j_gene: TRBJ2-7; abundance: -; d_gene: -; v_gene: TRBV7-9; CDR3aa: CASSMRTEGYEQYF; CDR3nt: TGTGCCAGCAGCATGAGGACAGAAGGCTACGAGCAGTACTTC
j_gene: TRBJ2-5; abundance: -; d_gene: TRBD1; v_gene: TRBV7-9; CDR3aa: CASSSRTGRDQETQYF; CDR3nt: TGTGCCAGCAGCTCGCGGACAGGGCGAGACCAAGAGACCCAGTACTTC
j_gene: TRBJ1-6; abundance: few; d_gene: TRBD1; v_gene: TRBV4-3; CDR3aa: CASRERTGYNSPLHF; CDR3nt: TGCGCCAGCAGGGAGAGGACAGGCTATAATTCACCCCTCCACTTT
j_gene: TRBJ2-7; abundance: -; d_gene: -; v_gene: TRBV2; CDR3aa: CAFHRGPAADEQYF; CDR3nt: TGTGCCTTCCATCGGGGTCCCGCGGCCGACGAGCAGTACTTC
j_gene: TRBJ1-2; abundance: -; d_gene: -; v_gene: TRBV7-9; CDR3aa: CASSLRDYYGYTF; CDR3nt: TGTGCCAGCAGCTTAAGGGACTACTATGGCTACACCTTC
j_gene: TRBJ1-2; abundance: -; d_gene: TRBD1; v_gene: TRBV7-3; CDR3aa: CASSLGTGGNYGYTF; CDR3nt: TGTGCCAGCAGCCTCGGGACAGGGGGTAACTATGGCTACACCTTC
j_gene: TRBJ1-3; abundance: -; d_gene: -; v_gene: TRBV7-6; CDR3aa: CASSSSGRDSRNTIYF; CDR3nt: TGTGCCAGCAGCTCATCAGGGCGGGATTCTAGAAACACCATATATTTT
j_gene: TRBJ2-2; abundance: -; d_gene: TRBD2; v_gene: TRBV9; CDR3aa: CASSVAGTINTGELFF; CDR3nt: TGTGCCAGCAGCGTAGCGGGGACTATTAACACCGGGGAGCTGTTTTTT
j_gene: TRBJ1-4; abundance: few; d_gene: -; v_gene: TRBV7-8; CDR3aa: CASSSASSRANEKLFF; CDR3nt: TGTGCCAGCAGCTCGGCTTCCTCGAGGGCTAATGAAAAACTGTTTTTT
j_gene: TRBJ2-7; abundance: -; d_gene: -; v_gene: TRBV28; CDR3aa: CASSLPDEQYF; CDR3nt: TGTGCCAGCAGTTTACCGGACGAGCAGTACTTC
j_gene: TRBJ2-3; abundance: -; d_gene: TRBD2; v_gene: TRBV4-1; CDR3aa: CASSRRLLAVLFDTQYF; CDR3nt: TGCGCCAGCAGCCGGAGGTTACTAGCGGTTTTGTTCGATACGCAGTATTTT
j_gene: TRBJ2-7; abundance: -; d_gene: TRBD1; v_gene: TRBV2; CDR3aa: CARRSEDRGNEQYF; CDR3nt: TGTGCCAGACGGAGTGAGGACAGGGGCAACGAGCAGTACTTC
j_gene: TRBJ2-7; abundance: -; d_gene: -; v_gene: TRBV27; CDR3aa: CASGRWGGEQYF; CDR3nt: TGTGCCAGCGGGAGGTGGGGAGGCGAGCAGTACTTC
j_gene: TRBJ2-5; abundance: -; d_gene: TRBD2; v_gene: TRBV6-5; CDR3aa: CASSLGGEGGTQYF; CDR3nt: TGTGCCAGCAGCTTGGGGGGGGAAGGAGGGACCCAGTACTTC
j_gene: TRBJ1-1; abundance: -; d_gene: TRBD1; v_gene: TRBV7-8; CDR3aa: CASSYLTGGTEAFF; CDR3nt: TGTGCCAGCAGCTATCTGACAGGGGGCACTGAAGCTTTCTTT
j_gene: TRBJ2-6; abundance: -; d_gene: -; v_gene: TRBV6-5; CDR3aa: CASSMSFSGANVLTF; CDR3nt: TGTGCCAGCAGTATGTCATTTTCTGGGGCCAACGTCCTGACTTTC
j_gene: TRBJ1-2; abundance: -; d_gene: -; v_gene: TRBV28; CDR3aa: CASSLPDSYYGYTF; CDR3nt: TGTGCCAGCAGTTTACCGGACAGTTACTATGGCTACACCTTC